This T cell receptor (beta chain) is from a study of blood T cell repertoires in COVID-19. At the level of the study: Samples representing acute and convalescent COVID-19 were sourced from the United States, Italy and Spain.

Measured with immunoSEQ multiplex PCR; TCRdb has only the in-frame clones, and not every one. In the table there are under 250,000 clones, 75% to 85% of which are singletons. Per the germline V gene, CDR1 is SGHDT and CDR2 is YYEEEE. This CDR3 comprises 16 residues. V was shortened by 0 bases and J by 5 bases, with 14 bases between the two germline ends. The TCR sequence derives from a human donor in a cohort sampled during active COVID-19. The sequencing input was peripheral blood. This chain connects TRBV5-6 to TRBJ2-2; possibly TRBD1 for D (6 bases). CDR3 nucleotide sequence: TGTGCCAGCAGCTTGGTGAGACAGGTTAGAACCGGGGAGCTGTTTTTT. It translates to CASSLVRQVRTGELFF.